Listed below are T cell receptor beta chains from one sample, sequenced in a study of T-cell memory formation after mild COVID-19. From the 5' RACE reads, TCRdb called clonotypes with MiXCR, one entry per CDR3 protein. In the table there are 150,000 to 200,000 distinct CDR3 sequences, 10% to 15% of which are singletons. Sequenced material: PBMCs or a T cell subset sorted from them (not recorded which). All receptors come from a man between 18 and 29 years old who had mild COVID-19 (a few samples of this study predate the infection). Cell type and time point are not known. The CDR3 runs from the conserved cysteine through the conserved F or W. Each record gives: J gene, V gene, D gene, clone size, CDR3 DNA, CDR3 protein. A D gene is named only where the DNA matches it firmly. Clone size, where shown, is once, few, many, or a class for clones that have expanded.

J gene: TRBJ2-5
V gene: TRBV5-1
D gene: NA
clone size: NA
CDR3 DNA: TGCGCCAGCAGCCCCGTAGGACCAACCGGAGGGGAGACCCAGTACTTC
CDR3 protein: CASSPVGPTGGETQYF

J gene: TRBJ2-3
V gene: TRBV5-1
D gene: NA
clone size: few
CDR3 DNA: TGCGCCAGCAGGCCGGATACGGTTACAGATATTCAGTATTTT
CDR3 protein: CASRPDTVTDIQYF

J gene: TRBJ2-1
V gene: TRBV24-1
D gene: NA
clone size: NA
CDR3 DNA: TGTGCCACCAGTGATCCCAGGACAGCCTACAATGAGCAGTTCTTC
CDR3 protein: CATSDPRTAYNEQFF

J gene: TRBJ2-7
V gene: TRBV2
D gene: NA
clone size: few
CDR3 DNA: TGTGCCAGCAAGGGGGGCTTTTCGGAGCAGTACTTC
CDR3 protein: CASKGGFSEQYF

J gene: TRBJ2-5
V gene: TRBV3-1
D gene: NA
clone size: few
CDR3 DNA: TGTGCCAGCAGCCGCCCGCCGGGGGTCAGAGAGACCCAGTACTTC
CDR3 protein: CASSRPPGVRETQYF

J gene: TRBJ2-3
V gene: TRBV29-1
D gene: NA
clone size: few
CDR3 DNA: TGCAGCGTCTCGGGTAGCGGCACAGATACGCAGTATTTT
CDR3 protein: CSVSGSGTDTQYF

J gene: TRBJ2-2
V gene: TRBV21-1
D gene: NA
clone size: NA
CDR3 DNA: TGTGCCAGCAGCAAGCCGGACAGGGGCCACGGGGAGCTGTTTTTT
CDR3 protein: CASSKPDRGHGELFF

J gene: TRBJ2-3
V gene: TRBV7-2
D gene: NA
clone size: many
CDR3 DNA: TGTGCCAGCAGCTTAGCTCCGGGGGGCACAGATACGCAGTATTTT
CDR3 protein: CASSLAPGGTDTQYF

J gene: TRBJ1-1
V gene: TRBV24-1
D gene: NA
clone size: few
CDR3 DNA: TGTGCCACCAGCGCCGGGTGGGGGGGCAGGACTGAAGCTTTCTTT
CDR3 protein: CATSAGWGGRTEAFF

J gene: TRBJ2-6
V gene: TRBV5-1
D gene: NA
clone size: NA
CDR3 DNA: TGCGCCAGCAGCGCCGACTCTGGGGCCAACGTCCTGACTTTC
CDR3 protein: CASSADSGANVLTF

J gene: TRBJ1-6
V gene: TRBV7-9
D gene: NA
clone size: NA
CDR3 DNA: TGTGCCAGCAGCTTAATGGGAGGTAATTCACCCCTCCACTTT
CDR3 protein: CASSLMGGNSPLHF

J gene: TRBJ2-5
V gene: TRBV2
D gene: NA
clone size: NA
CDR3 DNA: TGTGCCAGCGGCGGGGGCCCGGTGGAGACCCAGTACTTC
CDR3 protein: CASGGGPVETQYF

J gene: TRBJ2-7
V gene: TRBV12-3/TRBV12-4
D gene: NA
clone size: few
CDR3 DNA: TGTGCCAGCAGTTTACAGGCGGGGGAGCAGTACTTC
CDR3 protein: CASSLQAGEQYF

J gene: TRBJ2-7
V gene: TRBV5-1
D gene: NA
clone size: few
CDR3 DNA: TGCGCCAGCAAGGGGGAGTACGAGCAGTACTTC
CDR3 protein: CASKGEYEQYF

J gene: TRBJ1-5
V gene: TRBV9
D gene: NA
clone size: NA
CDR3 DNA: TGTGCCAGCAGCCCATCAGTATCGATCAATCAGCCCCAGCATTTT
CDR3 protein: CASSPSVSINQPQHF

J gene: TRBJ2-2
V gene: TRBV11-3
D gene: NA
clone size: NA
CDR3 DNA: TGTGCCAGCAGCTTAACTCCCGGGGAGCTGTTTTTT
CDR3 protein: CASSLTPGELFF

J gene: TRBJ1-5
V gene: TRBV28
D gene: NA
clone size: NA
CDR3 DNA: TGTGCCAGCAGTTTACCACAAGCAAATCAGCCCCAGCATTTT
CDR3 protein: CASSLPQANQPQHF

J gene: TRBJ2-3
V gene: TRBV4-2
D gene: TRBD2
clone size: NA
CDR3 DNA: TGTGCCAGCAGCCGCTCGCCAGCGGGGATCCGCACAGATACGCAGTATTTT
CDR3 protein: CASSRSPAGIRTDTQYF

J gene: TRBJ2-5
V gene: TRBV7-2
D gene: NA
clone size: NA
CDR3 DNA: TGTGCCAGCAGCGCGACAGGTGGATTGGAGACCCAGTACTTC
CDR3 protein: CASSATGGLETQYF

J gene: TRBJ2-7
V gene: TRBV29-1
D gene: TRBD1
clone size: NA
CDR3 DNA: TGCAGCTTCGTACGACGTGGGACAGAGTACTTC
CDR3 protein: CSFVRRGTEYF

J gene: TRBJ2-2
V gene: TRBV28
D gene: NA
clone size: NA
CDR3 DNA: TGTGCCAGCGGCCGGGGCGACTTCGCGAACACCGGGGAGCTGTTTTTT
CDR3 protein: CASGRGDFANTGELFF

J gene: TRBJ2-2
V gene: TRBV7-3
D gene: TRBD1
clone size: few
CDR3 DNA: TGTGCCAGCAGCCCGACAGGGGGCCGGTATTACACCGGGGAGCTGTTTTTT
CDR3 protein: CASSPTGGRYYTGELFF

J gene: TRBJ1-2
V gene: TRBV12-3/TRBV12-4
D gene: NA
clone size: NA
CDR3 DNA: TGTGCCAGCAGTTTGAAGTACTCCTATGGCTACACCTTC
CDR3 protein: CASSLKYSYGYTF

J gene: TRBJ2-3
V gene: TRBV11-2
D gene: NA
clone size: few
CDR3 DNA: TGTGCCAGCAGCTTAGCGGCCCAGGGCACAGATACGCAGTATTTT
CDR3 protein: CASSLAAQGTDTQYF

J gene: TRBJ1-1
V gene: TRBV7-9
D gene: NA
clone size: few
CDR3 DNA: TGTGCCACTCACCCCAAGGCGCTGAACACTGAAGCTTTCTTT
CDR3 protein: CATHPKALNTEAFF

J gene: TRBJ2-2
V gene: TRBV7-8
D gene: TRBD1
clone size: few
CDR3 DNA: TGTGCCAGCAGCCGAAGAACCGGGACAGCGACAACCGGGGAGCTGTTTTTT
CDR3 protein: CASSRRTGTATTGELFF

J gene: TRBJ1-1
V gene: TRBV12-3/TRBV12-4
D gene: NA
clone size: NA
CDR3 DNA: TGTGCCAGCAGTTTACGGTACTCGAACACTGAAGCTTTCTTT
CDR3 protein: CASSLRYSNTEAFF

J gene: TRBJ1-5
V gene: TRBV7-9
D gene: NA
clone size: NA
CDR3 DNA: TGTGCCAGCAGCTGGGGGTTCCAGCCCCAGCATTTT
CDR3 protein: CASSWGFQPQHF

J gene: TRBJ2-5
V gene: TRBV7-9
D gene: TRBD2
clone size: few
CDR3 DNA: TGTGCCAGCGGGGAGGGACAAGAGACCCAGTACTTC
CDR3 protein: CASGEGQETQYF

J gene: TRBJ2-3
V gene: TRBV15
D gene: NA
clone size: few
CDR3 DNA: TGTGCCACCAGCAGAGTTTTGCGGCGCAGGGGAGATACGCAGTATTTT
CDR3 protein: CATSRVLRRRGDTQYF

J gene: TRBJ2-3
V gene: TRBV5-1
D gene: TRBD1
clone size: NA
CDR3 DNA: TGCGCCAGCAGCTTTTACAGGGGGCGCGGAGATACGCAGTATTTT
CDR3 protein: CASSFYRGRGDTQYF

J gene: TRBJ2-3
V gene: TRBV20-1
D gene: NA
clone size: few
CDR3 DNA: TGCAGTGCTAAAGGGATATCAGATACGCAGTATTTT
CDR3 protein: CSAKGISDTQYF

J gene: TRBJ2-1
V gene: TRBV5-1
D gene: NA
clone size: few
CDR3 DNA: TGCGCCAGCAGCATGACAGACAATGAGCAGTTCTTC
CDR3 protein: CASSMTDNEQFF

J gene: TRBJ2-1
V gene: TRBV5-1
D gene: NA
clone size: NA
CDR3 DNA: TGCGCCAGCAGCTTGGTGGTCGCGGGACGGTCCTACAATGAGCAGTTCTTC
CDR3 protein: CASSLVVAGRSYNEQFF

J gene: TRBJ2-3
V gene: TRBV6-2/TRBV6-3
D gene: NA
clone size: NA
CDR3 DNA: TGTGCCAGCAGTTACCAGGGAGATACGCAGTATTTT
CDR3 protein: CASSYQGDTQYF

J gene: TRBJ2-1
V gene: TRBV7-2
D gene: TRBD2
clone size: NA
CDR3 DNA: TGTGCCAGCAGCCCTCCCGGACTAGTTAAGGGAGAGTTCTTC
CDR3 protein: CASSPPGLVKGEFF

J gene: TRBJ2-3
V gene: TRBV3-1
D gene: NA
clone size: NA
CDR3 DNA: TGTGCCAGCAGCTCCGCGGGTCAGGATACGCAGTATTTT
CDR3 protein: CASSSAGQDTQYF

J gene: TRBJ1-1
V gene: TRBV24-1
D gene: TRBD1
clone size: NA
CDR3 DNA: TGTGCCACCAGTGAGGCAGGGGGGACTGAAGCTTTCTTT
CDR3 protein: CATSEAGGTEAFF

J gene: TRBJ2-5
V gene: TRBV12-3/TRBV12-4
D gene: NA
clone size: NA
CDR3 DNA: TGTGCCAGCACCTCACAGTACCAAGAGACCCAGTACTTC
CDR3 protein: CASTSQYQETQYF

J gene: TRBJ1-3
V gene: TRBV12-3/TRBV12-4
D gene: NA
clone size: NA
CDR3 DNA: TGTGCCAGCAGCTTCTCTTCTGGAAACACCATATATTTT
CDR3 protein: CASSFSSGNTIYF

J gene: TRBJ1-4
V gene: TRBV6-5
D gene: NA
clone size: NA
CDR3 DNA: TGTGCCAGCCGAAATCGACAAGGCTCTGAAAAACTGTTTTTT
CDR3 protein: CASRNRQGSEKLFF